This entry concerns a single TCR beta chain. The record originates from a study of blood T cell repertoires in COVID-19. Study in general: Italy, Spain and the United States were the sources of the convalescent and acute COVID-19 samples. T cells, B-cell-depleted T cells, or PBMCs provided the cDNA or gDNA that served as material.

In the original analysis: Researchers report that nucleated cell counts were estimated from reference gene primer amplification. The data were produced by immunoSEQ multiplex PCR, yet TCRdb's version contains in-frame clones alone and is incomplete. V and J calls and clone size are given by that table; D and trimming were obtained from the DNA. Of some 42,000 clones in the sample, 87% are singletons; the top ten hold roughly 7.2%. The clonotype comes from a human donor in a cohort sampled during active COVID-19. The sequenced sample was peripheral blood.

In DNA form, the CDR3 reads TGTGCCAGCAGCGTAGATAGCGGGAGGCTGTACGAGCAGTACTTC. This sequence encodes CASSVDSGRLYEQYF. The chain joins TRBV9 to TRBJ2-7; 10 positions match TRBD2. V dropped 0 bases and J dropped 4; count of bases not matched to a gene: 4. Germline-derived CDR1 and CDR2 are SGDLS and YYNGEE. CDR3 length: 15 residues.